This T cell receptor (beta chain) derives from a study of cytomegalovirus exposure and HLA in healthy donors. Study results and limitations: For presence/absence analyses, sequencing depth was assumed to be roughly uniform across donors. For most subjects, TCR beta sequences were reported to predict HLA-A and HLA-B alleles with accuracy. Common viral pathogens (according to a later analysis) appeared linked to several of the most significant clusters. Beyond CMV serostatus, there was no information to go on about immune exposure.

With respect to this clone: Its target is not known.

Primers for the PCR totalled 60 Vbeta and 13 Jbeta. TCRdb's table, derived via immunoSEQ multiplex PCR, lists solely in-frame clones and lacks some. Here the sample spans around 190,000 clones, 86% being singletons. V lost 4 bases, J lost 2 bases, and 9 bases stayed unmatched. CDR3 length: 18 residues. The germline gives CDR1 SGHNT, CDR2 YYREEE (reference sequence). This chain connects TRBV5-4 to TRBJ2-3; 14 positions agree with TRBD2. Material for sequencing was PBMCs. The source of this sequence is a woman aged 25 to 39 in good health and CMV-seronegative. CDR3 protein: CASSRGLAGGPYTDTQYF. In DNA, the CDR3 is TGTGCCAGCAGCCGCGGACTAGCGGGGGGCCCTTACACAGATACGCAGTATTTT.